These 20 T cell receptor beta chains originate from one sample sequenced in a study of blood T cell repertoires in COVID-19. Repertoires were generated with immunoSEQ multiplex PCR, while TCRdb's copy carries only in-frame clones and drops some. The table shows fewer than 350,000 clones, with approximately 91% occurring only once. What was sequenced was PBMCs or T cells enriched from blood (not recorded which). Every receptor here comes from a young woman who had recovered from COVID-19.

The chain uses TRBV5-1 and TRBJ2-7; 8 bases fit TRBD2. Germline V gene sequence: CDR1 SGHRS, CDR2 YFSETQ. V shed 4 bases and J 4 bases; nucleotides not matched to a gene: 10. The CDR3 spans 15 residues. In DNA, the CDR3 is TGCGCCAGCAGCAGAGGACTAGCTCTCCCATACGAGCAGTACTTC. It specifies CASSRGLALPYEQYF.

The V and J genes are TRBV28 and TRBJ1-6, with D maybe TRBD1 (5 bases). V dropped 7 bases and J dropped 0 bases, with 19 bases sitting between them. CDR3 size: 18 residues. Germline CDR1 reads MDHEN; CDR2 reads SYDVKM. CDR3 sequence reads: CASTFLPKGNSYNSPLHF. The CDR3 region has the DNA TGTGCCAGCACCTTTCTTCCTAAGGGGAACTCCTATAATTCACCCCTCCACTTT.

The chain has TRBV4-1 and TRBJ1-3, with TRBD1 identical over 7 bases. In germline, CDR1 is MGHRA, CDR2 YSYEKL. This CDR3 is 17 amino acids long. The V gene end was trimmed by 6 bases and the J gene end by 0 bases; junction bases not matched to a gene: 11. CDR3 loop: CASSTKGQSNSGNTIYF. The CDR3 DNA is TGCGCCAGCAGTACTAAGGGACAGTCAAACTCTGGAAACACCATATATTTT.

This chain connects TRBV4-3 to TRBJ1-3, with TRBD1 matching over 9 bases. The CDR3 runs 16 residues. Germline V CDR1 and CDR2: LGHNA, YSLEER. V lost 5 bases, J lost 3 bases, and 8 bases stayed unmatched. The CDR3 is CASSEGDRVGGNTIYF. For the CDR3, the DNA is TGCGCCAGCAGCGAAGGGGACAGGGTGGGTGGAAACACCATATATTTT.

The chain links TRBV29-1 to TRBJ2-3, with D possibly being TRBD1 (7 bases). The CDR3 is 16 amino acids. V gave up 0 bases and J gave up 1 base, with 14 bases separating them. The germline CDR1 and CDR2 sequences are SQVTM and ANQGSEA. The CDR3 protein is CSVEDGGGAGTDTQYF. For the CDR3, the DNA is TGCAGCGTTGAAGATGGAGGGGGCGCCGGCACAGATACGCAGTATTTT.

This chain links TRBV6-1 with TRBJ2-1, with 8 bases fitting TRBD1. Germline-derived CDR1 and CDR2 are MNHNS and SASEGT. The CDR3 covers 15 residues. With 3 bases clipped from V and 9 bases from J, the junction kept 10 bases outside the gene matches. For the CDR3, the DNA is TGTGCCAGCAGTGAGGGGCAGGGGGCTTTTAGTGAGCAGTTCTTC. Residues: CASSEGQGAFSEQFF.

The chain links TRBV5-6 to TRBJ1-3; perhaps TRBD1 as D (5 bases). The CDR3 has 14 amino acids. The germline gives CDR1 SGHDT, CDR2 YYEEEE. V was shortened by 6 bases and J by 4 bases, with 14 bases between the two germline ends. The CDR3 region has the DNA TGTGCCAGCACCCCTTGGGGCACAGGAAACACCATATATTTT. Amino acid sequence: CASTPWGTGNTIYF.

The V and J genes are TRBV2 and TRBJ1-3; D unresolved. The CDR3 covers 15 residues. The V and J ends lost 4 bases and 2 bases respectively, with 12 bases between them. CDR1 is SNHLY, CDR2 FYNNEI, per germline. CDR3 residues: CASSAPGSAGNTIYF. DNA for the CDR3: TGTGCCAGCAGTGCCCCCGGCAGCGCTGGAAACACCATATATTTT.

The chain employs TRBV18 and TRBJ1-1; 8 nucleotides line up with TRBD1. The CDR3 totals 16 residues. The junction had 10 bases not matched to a gene; V was cut back by 3 bases and J by 4 bases. Germline V gene data show CDR1 as KGHSH and CDR2 as LQKENI. The CDR3 reads CASSPIGDRLGTEAFF. CDR3 nucleotides: TGTGCCAGCTCACCTATCGGGGACAGGTTGGGCACTGAAGCTTTCTTT. The full variable domain, with the rest looked up from reference TRBV18 and TRBJ1-1, is NAGVMQNPRHLVRRRGQEARLRCSPMKGHSHVYWYRQLPEEGLKFMVYLQKENIIDESGMPKERFSAEFPKEGPSILRIQQVVRGDSAAYFCASSPIGDRLGTEAFFGQGTRLTVV.

In this sample, this clone turned up once. This chain joins TRBV6-2 or TRBV6-3 and TRBJ2-5; 7 positions agree with TRBD2. J gave up 4 bases and V 5 bases, and 7 bases lay outside the gene matches. From germline, CDR1 is MNHEY and CDR2 SVGEGT. The CDR3 sequence is 14 residues long. In DNA, the CDR3 is TGTGCCAGCAGTACCTGGGGGGGACGAGAGACCCAGTACTTC. It specifies CASSTWGGRETQYF.

The rearrangement uses TRBV7-6 and TRBJ2-2, with 8 bases lining up with TRBD1. The V gene's germline CDR1 is SGHVS and CDR2 FNYEAQ. V lost 6 bases to trimming and J lost 3 bases; unmatched junction nucleotides: 9. The CDR3 is 16 residues long. This chain's CDR3 is CASRTIRGRDTGELFF. The CDR3 region has the DNA TGTGCCAGCAGGACGATCAGGGGGCGTGACACCGGGGAGCTGTTTTTT.

The chain joins TRBV19 to TRBJ2-5, with 10 bases that match TRBD2. V shed 9 bases and J 3 bases; nucleotides not matched to a gene: 7. CDR3 size: 14 residues. CDR1 and CDR2 from the germline V gene are LNHDA and SQIVND (reference sequence). CDR3 region: CASASGGHEETQYF. The CDR3 DNA is TGTGCCAGCGCTAGCGGGGGCCACGAAGAGACCCAGTACTTC.

The gene calls are TRBV19 and TRBJ1-6; 11 bases fit TRBD1. There are 15 residues in the CDR3. The V and J ends lost 5 bases and 10 bases, in that order; junction bases with no gene match: 7. Germline V gene lookup returns CDR1 LNHDA and CDR2 SQIVND (reference sequence). The chain's CDR3 is CASSPPGQGGSPLHF. CDR3 coding DNA: TGTGCCAGTAGTCCACCGGGACAGGGGGGGTCACCCCTCCACTTT.

This rearrangement joins TRBV19 to TRBJ1-2; D call uncertain. The germline V and J ends were trimmed by 9 bases and 3 bases, with 17 bases remaining between them. Germline CDR1 is LNHDA and CDR2 is SQIVND (reference sequence). The CDR3 consists of 14 residues. The CDR3 protein is CASAQASLHYGYTF. CDR3 nucleotides: TGTGCCAGCGCGCAGGCCTCACTCCACTATGGCTACACCTTC.

The CDR3 DNA follows: TGTGCCAGCAGTCTTAAGACAGGGAGCTCCTACGAGCAGTACTTC. It encodes CASSLKTGSSYEQYF. This chain links TRBV27 with TRBJ2-7; TRBD1 matches 7 bases. This CDR3 contains 15 residues. CDR1 is MNHEY and CDR2 is SMNVEV in the germline V gene (reference sequence). After removal of 5 bases from V and 0 bases from J, the junction contained 7 bases not matched to a gene.

V gene TRBV28 combines with J gene TRBJ2-3, with 12 bases identical to TRBD1. The ends lost 3 bases at V and 4 bases at J; junction bases unmatched: 5. The V gene's germline CDR1 is MDHEN and CDR2 SYDVKM. CDR3 length equals 16 residues. CDR3 sequence reads: CASSFPGTGGPDTQYF. CDR3 DNA: TGTGCCAGCAGTTTCCCCGGGACAGGGGGCCCAGATACGCAGTATTTT.

This clone was observed a single time. The rearrangement links TRBV11-3 to TRBJ2-2, with no clear D. The CDR3 extends over 13 amino acids. The germline V and J ends were trimmed by 3 bases and 2 bases, with 4 bases remaining between them. Germline V gene lookup returns CDR1 SGHNT and CDR2 YENEEA. CDR3 DNA sequence: TGTGCCAGCAGCTTTAGTAACACCGGGGAGCTGTTTTTT. Its protein product is CASSFSNTGELFF.

The chain carries TRBV27 and TRBJ2-1; perhaps TRBD2 as D (5 bases). CDR3 length: 18 amino acids. The V gene's germline CDR1 is MNHEY and CDR2 SMNVEV (reference sequence). V lost 2 bases to trimming and J lost 0 bases, with 17 bases between them. The CDR3, as DNA: TGTGCCAGCAGTTTAACCCCCTCGACTGAGGGCTCCTACAATGAGCAGTTCTTC. As protein: CASSLTPSTEGSYNEQFF.

This rearrangement joins TRBV27 to TRBJ1-1; D call uncertain. The V gene's germline CDR1 is MNHEY and CDR2 SMNVEV (reference sequence). The CDR3 runs to 13 residues. The V end lost 3 bases, the J end lost 1 base, and 6 bases lay between the germline ends. The CDR3 loop reads CASSLRWNTEAFF. CDR3 nucleotide sequence: TGTGCCAGCAGTTTGAGGTGGAACACTGAAGCTTTCTTT.

The genes are TRBV11-3 and TRBJ2-1, with 14 nucleotides matching TRBD2. This CDR3 has 17 amino acids. Germline V gives CDR1 SGHNT, CDR2 YENEEA. The ends lost 1 base at V and 6 bases at J; junction bases unmatched: 5. This CDR3 is CASSLGGLAGVVNEQFF. The CDR3 DNA reads TGTGCCAGCAGCTTAGGGGGACTAGCGGGGGTGGTCAATGAGCAGTTCTTC.